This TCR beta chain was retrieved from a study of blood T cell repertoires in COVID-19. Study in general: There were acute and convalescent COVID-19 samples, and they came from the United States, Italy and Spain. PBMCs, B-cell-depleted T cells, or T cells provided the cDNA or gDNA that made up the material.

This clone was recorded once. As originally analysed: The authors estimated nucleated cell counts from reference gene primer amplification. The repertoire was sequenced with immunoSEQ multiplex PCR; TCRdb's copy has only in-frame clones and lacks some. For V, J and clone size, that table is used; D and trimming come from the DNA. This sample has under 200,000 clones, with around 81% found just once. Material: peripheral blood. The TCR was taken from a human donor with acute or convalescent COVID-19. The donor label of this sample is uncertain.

The CDR3 DNA sequence: TGTGCCAGCAGCAAGGACAGAGAAGCTTTCTTT. It translates to CASSKDREAFF. The chain has TRBV7-9 and TRBJ1-1; weak D call: TRBD1 (6 bases). Per germline, CDR1 SEHNR and CDR2 FQNEAQ (reference sequence). Trimming pared 5 bases from V and 8 bases from J, leaving 9 bases between. CDR3 size: 11 residues.